The 24 T cell receptor beta chains given below trace back to one sample, sequenced in a study of cytomegalovirus exposure and HLA in healthy donors. The primer mix had 60 Vbeta and 13 Jbeta primers. TCRdb's copy holds only in-frame clones and misses some; the assay was immunoSEQ multiplex PCR. The profile shows about 130,000 clones, about four fifths of them singletons. Input material: PBMCs. These receptors all come from a man aged 30-40 years in good health.

Note on this clone: The junction differs from germline at one of its ends, possibly a read error. In the same sample, other DNA sequences code for this CDR3. J is TRBJ2-3 and V is TRBV9; 9 nucleotides align to TRBD2. The germline gives CDR1 SGDLS, CDR2 YYNGEE. This CDR3 contains 15 residues. This CDR3 is CASSVGLAGTDTQYF. DNA for the CDR3: TGTGCCAGCAGCGTAGGGCTAGCGGGAACAGATACGCAGTACTTT. Together with reference TRBV9 and TRBJ2-3, the CDR3 gives the full variable domain: DSGVTQTPKHLITATGQRVTLRCSPRSGDLSVYWYQQSLDQGLQFLIQYYNGEERAKGNILERFSAQQFPDLHSELNLSSLELGDSALYFCASSVGLAGTDTQYFGPGTRLTVL.

J is TRBJ2-2 and V is TRBV19, with D perhaps TRBD1 (8 bases). This CDR3 is 14 amino acids long. Deletions cut 4 bases from V and 7 bases from J, with 13 bases between. Germline CDR1 is LNHDA and CDR2 is SQIVND (reference sequence). The CDR3 nucleotides are TGTGCCAGTAGTACAACAGGGGGGGGCGGGGAGCTGTTTTTT. Translated: CASSTTGGGGELFF.

The chain is built from TRBV6-6 and TRBJ2-3; TRBD2 matches 7 bases. Germline loops: CDR1 MNHNY, CDR2 SVGAGI (reference sequence). The CDR3 sequence is 14 residues long. Losses at the gene ends were 6 bases for V and 6 bases for J; bases not matched to a gene: 9. DNA of the CDR3: TGTGCCAGCAGCCAGACTAGCACAGTCGATACGCAGTATTTT. Protein sequence: CASSQTSTVDTQYF.

The chain recombines TRBV27 with TRBJ2-2; D unclear. Trimming left V 4 bases short and J 0 bases short, with 9 bases between. The CDR3 contains 15 residues. Germline-derived CDR1 and CDR2 are MNHEY and SMNVEV (reference sequence). The CDR3 is CASSSLVTNTGELFF. Here the CDR3 DNA reads TGTGCCAGCAGTTCTTTAGTAACGAACACCGGGGAGCTGTTTTTT.

The rearrangement joins TRBV7-4 to TRBJ1-1; TRBD1 matches at 8 bases. CDR3 length: 13 residues. The germline V gene has CDR1 SGHVT and CDR2 SQSDAQ. V was clipped by 5 bases and J by 5 bases; unmatched bases: 4. The CDR3 here is CASSRQGLTEAFF. The CDR3 coding sequence is TGTGCCAGCAGCCGACAGGGGTTAACTGAAGCTTTCTTT.

Concerning this clone itself: Sequence at one end of the junction differs from germline and may be a read error. The chain joins TRBV7-9 to TRBJ1-4; the D gene is possibly TRBD1 (5 bases). This CDR3 region has 13 residues. CDR1 is SEHNR, CDR2 FQNEAQ, per germline (reference sequence). The CDR3 protein is CSSRWGANEKLFF. In DNA, the CDR3 is TGTTCCAGCAGATGGGGGGCTAATGAAAAACTGTTTTTT.

V usage is TRBV11-2 and J usage is TRBJ2-3, with 10 positions matching TRBD1. The CDR3 is made up of 16 amino acids. Germline V gives CDR1 SGHAT, CDR2 FQNNGV. V trimming: 5 bases; J trimming: 6 bases; junction bases outside the gene matches: 11. CDR3 DNA: TGTGCCAGCAGCAGTCCGGACAGGGGGGATTGGGATACGCAGTATTTT. Translating it yields CASSSPDRGDWDTQYF.

This clone was seen a few times. The chain is built from TRBV11-3 and TRBJ2-1, with a possible D match to TRBD1 (5 bases). The germline gives CDR1 SGHNT, CDR2 YENEEA. The CDR3 length is 13 residues. V was shortened by 5 bases and J by 5 bases, with 10 bases between the two germline ends. In nucleotides, the CDR3 is TGTGCCAGCAGCCCCTCAGGGAACAATGAGCAGTTCTTC. This encodes CASSPSGNNEQFF. Filled out from reference TRBV11-3 and TRBJ2-1, the complete variable domain reads EAGVVQSPRYKIIEKKQPVAFWCNPISGHNTLYWYLQNLGQGPELLIRYENEEAVDDSQLPKDRFSAERLKGVDSTLKIQPAELGDSAVYLCASSPSGNNEQFFGPGTRLTVL.

A word on this clone: A junction end diverges from the germline sequence, so it may reflect a read error. The chain uses TRBV7-9 and TRBJ1-1, with D maybe TRBD1 (5 bases). Germline CDR1 SEHNR, CDR2 FQNEAQ (reference sequence). The CDR3 spans 12 residues. CDR3 in DNA: TGTTCCAGCAGCCCTAGGGGTTCTGAAGCTTTCTTT. Its translation is CSSSPRGSEAFF. The variable domain in full, with the rest retrieved from reference TRBV7-9 and TRBJ1-1, is DTGVSQNPRHKITKRGQNVTFRCDPISEHNRLYWYRQTLGQGPEFLTYFQNEAQLEKSRLLSDRFSAERPKGSFSTLEIQRTEQGDSAMYLCSSSPRGSEAFFGQGTRLTVV.

This clone showed up just once. V usage is TRBV10-3 and J usage is TRBJ1-5; TRBD1 is a possible D gene (5 bases). Germline V gene lookup returns CDR1 ENHRY and CDR2 SYGVKD. V lost 0 bases and J lost 6, with 6 bases in between. The CDR3 is made up of 13 amino acids. The DNA of the CDR3 is TGTGCCATCAGTGAGTCAGGGGTTCAGCCCCAGCATTTT. Residues: CAISESGVQPQHF.

On this clone itself: A junction boundary mismatches the germline segment, possibly from a read error. The V gene is TRBV25-1, the J gene TRBJ2-5, with D possibly TRBD1 on 6 matching bases. Germline assignment: CDR1 MGHDK and CDR2 SYGVNS. The CDR3 consists of 11 residues. CDR3 amino acids: CASSNARQVNF. The CDR3 bases are TGTGCCAGCAGTAACGCGCGACAGGTGAACTTC.

CDR3 DNA sequence: TGTGCCAGCAGCGTAGGGGGGACACACGACTATGGCTACACCTTC. Its protein is CASSVGGTHDYGYTF. The chain couples TRBV9 to TRBJ1-2; maybe TRBD1 (6 bases). Germline-derived CDR1 and CDR2 are SGDLS and YYNGEE. Trimming shortened V by 0 bases and J by 3 bases, and 12 bases separated the two germline ends. The CDR3 contains 15 residues.

The CDR3 here is CASRPGTSGSWEQFF. The CDR3 nucleotides read TGTGCCAGCAGACCCGGGACTAGCGGGAGCTGGGAGCAGTTCTTC. The V and J genes are TRBV7-8 and TRBJ2-1, with TRBD2 identical over 14 bases. Per germline, CDR1 SGHVS and CDR2 FQNEAQ. The trim removed 6 bases at V and 10 bases at J, leaving 8 bases unmatched. The CDR3 has 15 amino acids.

The chain joins TRBV10-3 to TRBJ1-1, with 7 nucleotides matching TRBD1. The CDR3 length is 13 residues. V shed 5 bases and J 3 bases; nucleotides not matched to a gene: 3. Germline V gives CDR1 ENHRY, CDR2 SYGVKD. Here the CDR3 DNA reads TGTGCCATCAGTCGCAGGGGGGACACTGAAGCTTTCTTT. The encoded protein is CAISRRGDTEAFF.

This chain joins TRBV30 and TRBJ1-2; D may be TRBD1 (6 bases). CDR3 length: 14 amino acids. Germline V gene data show CDR1 as GTSNPN and CDR2 as SVGIG (reference sequence). Trimming pared 0 bases from V and 4 bases from J, leaving 12 bases between. The CDR3 loop reads CAWSVEAGAYGYTF. CDR3 DNA sequence: TGTGCCTGGAGTGTAGAGGCAGGGGCCTATGGCTACACCTTC.

This chain connects TRBV7-2 to TRBJ2-3, with D tentatively TRBD1 (6 bases). Germline V gene sequence: CDR1 SGHTA, CDR2 FQGNSA. The CDR3 is 14 amino acids. V lost 5 bases and J lost 0, with 9 bases in between. The CDR3 DNA sequence: TGTGCCAGCAGCCCCGGACAGAGCACAGATACGCAGTATTTT. Translated: CASSPGQSTDTQYF.

The chain uses TRBV28 and TRBJ1-2; D call uncertain. The V gene's germline CDR1 is MDHEN and CDR2 SYDVKM. Between the trimmed V and J ends, which lost 3 bases and 3 bases, there was a span of 5 bases. The CDR3 has 12 residues. DNA for the CDR3: TGTGCCAGCAGTTTCTCGGACTATGGCTACACCTTC. It yields the protein CASSFSDYGYTF.

This clone turned up a few times. The chain couples TRBV28 to TRBJ1-5; a weak D match, TRBD1 (6 bases). CDR3 length: 16 residues. The V gene's germline CDR1 is MDHEN and CDR2 SYDVKM. With 7 bases removed from V and 2 bases from J, the gap between germline ends came to 18 bases. CDR3 nucleotides: TGTGCCAGCACCCCCGGACAGTCCATTCGCAATCAGCCCCAGCATTTT. Protein sequence: CASTPGQSIRNQPQHF.

This clone showed up just once. This sequence joins TRBV7-8 and TRBJ2-7, with TRBD2 identical over 13 bases. CDR1 and CDR2 from the germline V gene are SGHVS and FQNEAQ. This CDR3 is 14 amino acids long. With 5 bases clipped from V and 7 bases from J, the junction kept 5 bases outside the gene matches. The CDR3 is CASSQLAGGWEQYF. The CDR3 bases are TGTGCCAGCAGCCAACTAGCGGGAGGGTGGGAGCAGTACTTC.

This clone was counted only a few times. The chain recombines TRBV11-2 with TRBJ2-1; 7 bases match TRBD2. V shed 3 bases, J shed 9 bases, and the junction held 8 bases outside the gene matches. The V gene's germline CDR1 is SGHAT and CDR2 FQNNGV. CDR3 length: 14 residues. CDR3 loop: CASSLGGRRGEQFF. The CDR3 region has the DNA TGTGCCAGCAGCTTGGGCGGGAGAAGAGGTGAGCAGTTCTTC.

DNA for the CDR3: TGTGCCAGCTCACGTGCAGGGTTCAAAAACATTCAGTACTTC. This sequence encodes CASSRAGFKNIQYF. The chain is built from TRBV18 and TRBJ2-4; D perhaps matches TRBD1 (5 bases). The germline V gene has CDR1 KGHSH and CDR2 LQKENI. V dropped 4 bases and J dropped 3 bases, with 10 bases sitting between them. CDR3 length: 14 amino acids.

This chain uses TRBV6-5 with TRBJ2-7; TRBD1 matches at 7 bases. The junction had 7 bases not matched to a gene; V was cut back by 4 bases and J by 7 bases. The CDR3 runs to 13 residues. CDR1 is MNHEY, CDR2 SVGAGI, per germline. Here the CDR3 reads CASSLTGTAEQYF. Here the CDR3 DNA reads TGTGCCAGCAGTTTGACAGGGACAGCGGAGCAGTACTTC.

The chain is built from TRBV27 and TRBJ1-2, with a possible D match to TRBD1 (6 bases). Germline V CDR1 and CDR2: MNHEY, SMNVEV (reference sequence). Trimming removed 0 bases at V and 7 bases at J, with 12 bases between. The CDR3 is made up of 14 amino acids. Here the CDR3 reads CASSLSQGWGGYTF. In DNA, the CDR3 is TGTGCCAGCAGTTTATCCCAGGGGTGGGGTGGCTACACCTTC.

The chain combines TRBV7-8 with TRBJ1-2; maybe TRBD1 (6 bases). CDR1 SGHVS and CDR2 FQNEAQ come from the germline V gene. This CDR3 is built from 13 residues. Trimming pared 4 bases from V and 5 bases from J, leaving 11 bases between. For the CDR3, the DNA is TGTGCCAGCAGCTACGGACAGAGATATGGCTACACCTTC. Protein sequence: CASSYGQRYGYTF. The entire variable domain, with the rest obtained from reference TRBV7-8 and TRBJ1-2, is as follows: GAGVSQSPRYKVAKRGQDVALRCDPISGHVSLFWYQQALGQGPEFLTYFQNEAQLDKSGLPSDRFFAERPEGSVSTLKIQRTQQEDSAVYLCASSYGQRYGYTFGSGTRLTVV.